What follows are 13 T cell receptor beta chains derived from one specimen sequenced in a study of T cell changes during pregnancy in multiple sclerosis. Data came from immunoSEQ multiplex PCR; TCRdb stores just in-frame clones and leaves some out. The sample consists of 45,000 to 60,000 clones, 75% to 95% of them appearing once. The sequenced sample was peripheral blood, obtained after pregnancy. These receptors came from a female donor in good health, enrolled as a control in a pregnancy study.

CDR3 sequence: CASSLGTSGSYEQYF. CDR3 bases: TGTGCCAGCAGTTTGGGGACTAGCGGGAGTTACGAGCAGTACTTC. V usage is TRBV6-5 and J usage is TRBJ2-7; 14 positions agree with TRBD2. The CDR3 consists of 15 residues. V trimming: 4 bases; J trimming: 4 bases; junction bases outside the gene matches: 3. Per the germline V gene, CDR1 is MNHEY and CDR2 is SVGAGI.

The chain carries TRBV4-1 and TRBJ2-1; the D gene is possibly TRBD1 (7 bases). The V and J ends lost 3 bases and 4 bases respectively, with 16 bases between them. CDR1 is MGHRA, CDR2 YSYEKL, per germline. The CDR3 loop spans 16 amino acids. The chain's CDR3 is CASSHAGQLIYNEQFF. The CDR3 DNA reads as TGCGCCAGCAGCCACGCGGGACAGCTGATTTACAATGAGCAGTTCTTC.

The chain combines TRBV10-1 with TRBJ2-1; 10 bases are a match to TRBD2. Trimming at V came to 7 bases and at J to 7 bases, leaving 7 bases not matched to a gene. This CDR3 contains 14 residues. Germline values: CDR1 WNHNN, CDR2 SYGVQD (reference sequence). CDR3 protein: CASMSSGSRNEQFF. The CDR3 nucleotides read TGCGCCAGCATGTCTAGCGGGAGTAGGAATGAGCAGTTCTTC.

The V call is TRBV11-2, the J call TRBJ2-5, with TRBD1 matching over 8 bases. The CDR3 covers 15 residues. The V gene end was trimmed by 5 bases and the J gene end by 5 bases; junction bases not matched to a gene: 10. The V gene's germline CDR1 is SGHAT and CDR2 FQNNGV. DNA for the CDR3: TGTGCCAGCAGCCCCACCCTGGACAGGGACGAGACCCAGTACTTC. Translation: CASSPTLDRDETQYF.

V is TRBV19 and J is TRBJ1-4; the match to TRBD1 covers 12 bases. The CDR3 covers 13 residues. J lost 12 bases, V lost 10 bases, and 9 bases had no gene match. From germline, CDR1 is LNHDA and CDR2 SQIVND (reference sequence). CDR3 amino acids: CATGTGGTWELFF. CDR3 nucleotide sequence: TGTGCCACAGGGACAGGGGGCACATGGGAACTGTTTTTT.

V and J are TRBV27 and TRBJ1-3; D is uncertain. This CDR3 is built from 16 residues. Germline lookup yields CDR1 MNHEY and CDR2 SMNVEV (reference sequence). V was shortened by 2 bases and J by 8 bases, with 19 bases between the two germline ends. The DNA of the CDR3 is TGTGCCAGCAGTTTAAGCTCCGAGGCAGCTCGGGACACCATATATTTT. It encodes CASSLSSEAARDTIYF.

Concerning this clone: The same CDR3 is also encoded by other DNA sequences in this sample. The chain employs TRBV5-1 and TRBJ2-1; 10 bases fit TRBD2. The CDR3 is 15 residues long. Germline CDR1 and CDR2: SGHRS and YFSETQ. The junction had 4 bases not matched to a gene; V was cut back by 4 bases and J by 3 bases. The DNA of the CDR3 is TGCGCCAGCAGCCTCGGACTAGCGGACTACAATGAGCAGTTCTTC. It encodes CASSLGLADYNEQFF.

This clone has only one observation. The chain recombines TRBV6-5 with TRBJ2-3; 8 bases are a match to TRBD1. Germline CDR1 and CDR2: MNHEY and SVGAGI. The CDR3 is made up of 14 amino acids. J lost 3 bases, V lost 6 bases, and 5 bases had no gene match. CDR3 loop: CASSTTGDTDTQYF. The CDR3 nucleotides are TGTGCCAGCAGCACGACAGGGGATACAGATACGCAGTATTTT.

The chain employs TRBV6-1 and TRBJ1-4; no clear D. The germline V gene encodes CDR1 MNHNS and CDR2 SASEGT. This CDR3 is built from 14 residues. V lost 2 bases, J lost 4 bases, and 8 bases lay in between. This chain's CDR3 is CASSELNSNEKLFF. The CDR3 DNA reads TGTGCCAGCAGTGAACTTAATAGTAATGAAAAACTGTTTTTT.

V usage is TRBV7-8 and J usage is TRBJ1-6, with a tentative D call TRBD1 (5 bases). The CDR3 is 15 residues long. The V and J ends lost 5 bases and 10 bases respectively, with 18 bases between them. Germline CDR1 is SGHVS and CDR2 is FQNEAQ. The CDR3 spells CASSGDSILFSPLHF. DNA for the CDR3: TGTGCCAGCAGCGGCGACAGCATATTATTCTCACCCCTCCACTTT.

The chain carries TRBV7-2 and TRBJ1-4, with 8 bases fitting TRBD1. The ends lost 5 bases at V and 6 bases at J; junction bases unmatched: 8. CDR1 SGHTA and CDR2 FQGNSA come from the germline V gene. CDR3 length equals 15 residues. The CDR3 DNA follows: TGTGCCAGCAGCATCCGGACAGGGCGGGATGAAAAACTGTTTTTT. Translating gives CASSIRTGRDEKLFF.

The chain links TRBV5-4 to TRBJ2-3; D perhaps matches TRBD2 (6 bases). The CDR3 runs 14 residues. The germline V gene encodes CDR1 SGHNT and CDR2 YYREEE (reference sequence). Deletions cut 3 bases from V and 0 bases from J, with 8 bases between. CDR3 amino acids: CASSSLASTDTQYF. The CDR3 DNA reads TGTGCCAGCAGCTCGCTAGCGAGCACAGATACGCAGTATTTT.

The rearrangement links TRBV12-5 to TRBJ2-4, with 8 bases identical to TRBD1. V lost 0 bases, J lost 2 bases, and 9 bases stayed unmatched. The V gene's germline CDR1 is LGHNT and CDR2 FRNRAP. There are 18 residues in the CDR3. Here the CDR3 reads CASGLVWGAGGPKNIQYF. The CDR3 DNA is TGTGCTAGTGGTTTGGTATGGGGCGCAGGGGGCCCCAAAAACATTCAGTACTTC. The whole variable domain, filled in from reference TRBV12-5 and TRBJ2-4, reads DARVTQTPRHKVTEMGQEVTMRCQPILGHNTVFWYRQTMMQGLELLAYFRNRAPLDDSGMPKDRFSAEMPDATLATLKIQPSEPRDSAVYFCASGLVWGAGGPKNIQYFGAGTRLSVL.